Many counts were recorded for the clone carrying this TCR beta chain. Its antigen is not identified. These data belong to a study of response to subunit inactivated influenza vaccine. Points from the study as a whole: There was a suggestion from the authors that each seasonal influenza vaccination recruits few new T cells.

Germline values: CDR1 SEHNR, CDR2 FQNEAQ (reference sequence). The V gene lost 1 base and the J gene lost 4 bases, with 8 bases spanning the gap. This CDR3 contains 14 residues. TCRdb itself ran the RT-PCR reads through MiXCR, one entry per CDR3 protein. Altogether 750,000 to 850,000 distinct CDR3 sequences are present, around 20% being singletons, with the ten largest covering 9.5% to 13%. Sequenced here: PBMCs from blood, sampled roughly 5 days after vaccination. The source is a man aged 50-60 years who received an inactivated influenza vaccine. This chain uses TRBV7-9 with TRBJ1-3, with unresolved D. The CDR3 loop reads CASSLVSPGNTIYF. The CDR3, as DNA: TGTGCCAGCAGCTTAGTATCCCCAGGAAACACCATATATTTT.